One sample yielded the 15 T cell receptor beta chains listed below, sequenced in a study of T-cell memory formation after mild COVID-19 (dated by TCRdb to the early 2020s). Library creation used 5' RACE. Reads for this sample came from an Illumina NovaSeq 6000. Using fastp trimming at Q25 and MiXCR clonotype assembly, TCRdb reanalyzed the public sequencing data and kept in-frame beta chains. Under each unique CDR3 protein, matching rows form one entry showing the most common genes and DNA. The sample includes 150,000 to 200,000 distinct CDR3 sequences, with about 21% observed a single time. Of the sample, about 23% is held by the ten largest clones. Sequencing was done on a sample of PBMCs or a T cell subset sorted from them (not recorded which). The receptors originated from an adult woman who had mild COVID-19 (a few samples of this study predate the infection). The sample titles of this study are shuffled in the database, so cell type and time point are left out; the donor was told from shared clones.

V is TRBV24-1 and J is TRBJ1-2; D may be TRBD1 (5 bases). Trimming took 5 bases from V and 0 from J, leaving 12 bases between them. The CDR3 contains 15 residues. CDR1 is KGHDR and CDR2 is SFDVKD in the germline V gene. CDR3 coding DNA: TGTGCCACCAGTGGTTCTGGGGGTTCTAACTATGGCTACACCTTC. This sequence encodes CATSGSGGSNYGYTF.

Here the CDR3 reads CASSYWNRGAYEQYF. DNA of the CDR3: TGTGCCAGCAGTTACTGGAACAGGGGGGCCTACGAGCAGTACTTC. The V gene is TRBV6-6, the J gene TRBJ2-7, with TRBD1 matching 8 bases. This CDR3 comprises 15 residues. Trimming at V came to 1 base and at J to 2 bases, leaving 4 bases not matched to a gene. The germline V gene encodes CDR1 MNHNY and CDR2 SVGAGI (reference sequence).

A few counts support this clonotype. V and J are TRBV30 and TRBJ2-7, with D unresolved. The CDR3 runs 14 residues. V was shortened by 0 bases and J by 0 bases, with 9 bases between the two germline ends. The germline gives CDR1 GTSNPN, CDR2 SVGIG (reference sequence). The CDR3 bases are TGTGCCTGGAGTGTTTCAGGTCTCTCCTACGAGCAGTACTTC. Residues: CAWSVSGLSYEQYF.

The gene calls are TRBV7-2 and TRBJ2-3, with 11 bases that match TRBD2. V trimming: 4 bases; J trimming: 6 bases; junction bases outside the gene matches: 9. This CDR3 comprises 16 residues. CDR1 is SGHTA, CDR2 FQGNSA, per germline. CDR3 coding DNA: TGTGCCAGCAGCTCTAGCTTAGCGGGAGGGCAGGATACGCAGTATTTT. Translating it yields CASSSSLAGGQDTQYF.

This clonotype is a singleton in its sample. The CDR3 loop reads CASATSGRFYEQFF. The CDR3 DNA follows: TGTGCCAGCGCCACTAGCGGGAGGTTTTATGAGCAGTTCTTC. The gene calls are TRBV27 and TRBJ2-1; 12 positions agree with TRBD2. Losses at the gene ends were 8 bases for V and 8 bases for J; bases not matched to a gene: 7. Germline V gene sequence: CDR1 MNHEY, CDR2 SMNVEV (reference sequence). This CDR3 has 14 residues.

This clonotype occurred a few times. The V and J genes are TRBV10-3 and TRBJ1-2; TRBD1 is a possible D gene (5 bases). Trimming removed 3 bases at V and 10 bases at J, with 15 bases between. The CDR3 has 13 residues. The germline gives CDR1 ENHRY, CDR2 SYGVKD. The CDR3 loop is CAISDAGSMAYTF. DNA of the CDR3: TGTGCCATCAGTGATGCAGGGTCTATGGCCTACACCTTC.

This clonotype was observed a single time. The rearrangement links TRBV6-5 to TRBJ1-6; unclear D gene. The germline V and J ends were trimmed by 2 bases and 8 bases, with 7 bases remaining between them. This CDR3 has 13 amino acids. CDR1 and CDR2 from the germline V gene are MNHEY and SVGAGI. The CDR3 spells CASSYKEYSPLHF. CDR3 bases: TGTGCCAGCAGTTACAAGGAGTATTCACCCCTCCACTTT.

V and J are TRBV7-2 and TRBJ1-1, with no clear D. V was trimmed by 5 bases and J by 1 base, leaving 11 bases between them. The CDR3 totals 14 residues. The germline CDR1 and CDR2 sequences are SGHTA and FQGNSA. CDR3 sequence: CASSALMRNTEAFF. DNA for the CDR3: TGTGCCAGCAGCGCCCTTATGCGGAACACTGAAGCTTTCTTT.

The chain combines TRBV10-3 with TRBJ2-1; a weak D match, TRBD1 (5 bases). Germline V lookup: CDR1 ENHRY, CDR2 SYGVKD. CDR3 length: 16 residues. V was shortened by 6 bases and J by 0 bases, with 15 bases between the two germline ends. This CDR3 is CAISQQARSSYNEQFF. Here the CDR3 DNA reads TGTGCCATCAGCCAACAGGCCAGGAGCTCCTACAATGAGCAGTTCTTC.

The genes are TRBV27 and TRBJ2-2, with TRBD2 identical over 11 bases. This CDR3 has 16 residues. Trimming at V came to 2 bases and at J to 7 bases, leaving 6 bases not matched to a gene. CDR1 is MNHEY, CDR2 SMNVEV, per germline (reference sequence). For the CDR3, the DNA is TGTGCCAGCAGTTTAGTAGCGGGGGGGCCCGACGGGGAGCTGTTTTTT. Translation: CASSLVAGGPDGELFF.

This clonotype was counted only a few times. The V call is TRBV18, the J call TRBJ2-7, with a weak D call TRBD1 (6 bases). The CDR3 runs to 17 residues. Germline CDR1 is KGHSH and CDR2 is LQKENI. Trimming took 5 bases from V and 2 from J, leaving 22 bases between them. The CDR3 sequence: CASSSTMRVGATYEQYF. In DNA form, the CDR3 reads TGTGCCAGCTCAAGCACCATGCGCGTGGGGGCCACCTACGAGCAGTACTTC.

This clonotype was counted ten times or more. The chain links TRBV5-4 to TRBJ1-1; D unresolved. V dropped 5 bases and J dropped 5 bases, with 13 bases sitting between them. Germline lookup yields CDR1 SGHNT and CDR2 YYREEE (reference sequence). The CDR3 loop spans 13 amino acids. CDR3 amino acids: CASRGWQETEAFF. The CDR3 DNA follows: TGTGCCAGCAGGGGGTGGCAGGAGACTGAAGCTTTCTTT.

V is TRBV10-2 and J is TRBJ2-7; maybe TRBD2 (6 bases). CDR1 is WSHSY and CDR2 is SAAADI in the germline V gene. The CDR3 totals 14 residues. V was pared by 2 bases and J by 5 bases, with 13 bases between. CDR3 coding DNA: TGCGCCAGCAGTGAGATTGGGGGGTGGGACGAGCAGTACTTC. Protein sequence: CASSEIGGWDEQYF.

CDR3 sequence reads: CASSDWDRASNQPQHF. CDR3 sequence (DNA): TGTGCCAGCAGCGATTGGGACAGGGCGAGCAATCAGCCCCAGCATTTT. This rearrangement joins TRBV6-1 to TRBJ1-5, with TRBD1 matching 9 bases. This CDR3 is 16 amino acids long. V dropped 6 bases and J dropped 1; count of bases not matched to a gene: 7. Germline CDR1 is MNHNS and CDR2 is SASEGT.

This clonotype is a singleton in its sample. CDR3 sequence reads: CASSLGSEAHTQYF. For the CDR3, the DNA is TGTGCCAGCAGTTTGGGGTCCGAGGCCCATACGCAGTATTTT. The chain carries TRBV27 and TRBJ2-3; no firm D call. Germline-derived CDR1 and CDR2 are MNHEY and SMNVEV (reference sequence). The CDR3 extends over 14 amino acids. V was cut by 3 bases and J by 7 bases, with 14 bases left in between.